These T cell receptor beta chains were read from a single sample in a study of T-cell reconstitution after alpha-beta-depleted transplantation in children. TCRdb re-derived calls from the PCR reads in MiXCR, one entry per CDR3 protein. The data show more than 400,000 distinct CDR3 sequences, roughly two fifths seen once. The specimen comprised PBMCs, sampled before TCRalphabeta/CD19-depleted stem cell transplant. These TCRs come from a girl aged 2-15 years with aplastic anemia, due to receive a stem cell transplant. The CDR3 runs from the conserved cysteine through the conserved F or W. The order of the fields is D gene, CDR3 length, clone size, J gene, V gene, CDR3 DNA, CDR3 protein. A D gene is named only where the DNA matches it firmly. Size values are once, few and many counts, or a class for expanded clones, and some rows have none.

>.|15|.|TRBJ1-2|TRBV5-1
TGCGCCAGCAGCCCACGTTGGGGCGCTAACTATGGCTACACCTTC
CASSPRWGANYGYTF
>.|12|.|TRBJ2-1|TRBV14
TGTGCCAGCAGCCCTACCTTCTATGAGCAGTTCTTC
CASSPTFYEQFF
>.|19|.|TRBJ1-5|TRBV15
TGTGCCACCAGCAGAGATTTGAATGGCGCGACAGCTATTTATCAGCCCCAGCATTTT
CATSRDLNGATAIYQPQHF
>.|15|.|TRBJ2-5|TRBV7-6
TGTGCCAGCAGCTTGAGTGGAGGAGGTTGGGAGACCCAGTACTTC
CASSLSGGGWETQYF
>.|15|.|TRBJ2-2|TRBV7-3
TGTGCCAGCAGCACCCAGGGGGGGAACACCGGGGAGCTGTTTTTT
CASSTQGGNTGELFF
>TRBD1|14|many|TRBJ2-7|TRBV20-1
TGCAGTGCTAGAGCAGAGACAGGGATTCCCGAGCAGTACTTC
CSARAETGIPEQYF
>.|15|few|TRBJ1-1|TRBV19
TGTGCCAGTAGTATGTCCCAGGTGGGCTACACTGAAGCTTTCTTT
CASSMSQVGYTEAFF
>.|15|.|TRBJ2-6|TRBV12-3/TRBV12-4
TGTGCCAGCAGTCCAGGGTGGGCTGGGGCCAACGTCCTGACTTTC
CASSPGWAGANVLTF
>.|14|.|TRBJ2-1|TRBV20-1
TGCAGTGCTAGTGGGCGGGTCCAGTACAATGAGCAGTTCTTC
CSASGRVQYNEQFF
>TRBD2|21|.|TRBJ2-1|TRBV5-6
TGTGCCAGCAGCTTGGCCCTGTTAGGGACTAGCGGGAGGGCCGCCTACAATGAGCAGTTCTTC
CASSLALLGTSGRAAYNEQFF
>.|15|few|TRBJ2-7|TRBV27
TGTGCCAGCAGTAACCTTCCGGGGAGCTCCTACGAGCAGTACTTC
CASSNLPGSSYEQYF
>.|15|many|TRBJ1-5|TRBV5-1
TGCGCCAGCAGCTTGGCGGGGGGGAGCAATCAGCCCCAGCATTTT
CASSLAGGSNQPQHF
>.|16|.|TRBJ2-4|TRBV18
TGTGCCAGCTCACCAATCACGCTTCTAGCCAAAAACATTCAGTACTTC
CASSPITLLAKNIQYF
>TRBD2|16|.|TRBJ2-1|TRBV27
TGTGCCAGCAGTTACCTCCGACTAGCGGGCTACAATGAGCAGTTCTTC
CASSYLRLAGYNEQFF
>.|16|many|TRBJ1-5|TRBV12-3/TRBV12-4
TGTGCCAGCAATCACCGGGACAAGGGGCCCAATCAGCCCCAGCATTTT
CASNHRDKGPNQPQHF
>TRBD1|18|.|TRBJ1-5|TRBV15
TGTGCCACCAGCAGAGACGGGCCAGACAGGGATAGCAATCAGCCCCAGCATTTT
CATSRDGPDRDSNQPQHF
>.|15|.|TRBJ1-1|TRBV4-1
TGCGCCAGCAGCCAAGAAGCAGTACCTAACACTGAAGCTTTCTTT
CASSQEAVPNTEAFF
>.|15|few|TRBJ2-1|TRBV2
TGTGCCAGCAGTGAAGCATGGACCGGACCAAATGAGCAGTTCTTC
CASSEAWTGPNEQFF
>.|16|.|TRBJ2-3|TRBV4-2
TGTGCCAGCAGCCAACGATCCGGGAGTGGCACAGATACGCAGTATTTT
CASSQRSGSGTDTQYF
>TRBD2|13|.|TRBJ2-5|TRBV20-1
TGCAGTGCTACCCGGACTAGCCGGGAGACCCAGTACTTC
CSATRTSRETQYF
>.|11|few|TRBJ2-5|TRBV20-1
TGCAGTGCCAGGGACCCTGAGACCCAGTACTTC
CSARDPETQYF
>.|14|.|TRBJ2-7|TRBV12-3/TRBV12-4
TGTGCCAGCACAATAAGGCGGGGGCTATACGAGCAGTACTTC
CASTIRRGLYEQYF